Each of the 11 T cell receptor beta chains below was sequenced from the same sample in a study of T cells after yellow fever vaccination. From the 5' RACE reads, TCRdb called clonotypes with MiXCR, one entry per CDR3 protein. The data contain around 600,000 distinct CDR3 sequences, roughly an eighth of them seen just once; the ten biggest clones take up more than 12%. The sample in question was PBMCs, obtained on the day of the yellow fever booster vaccination. The receptor source for this set is a young man who received the YFV17D yellow fever vaccine.

V and J are TRBV28 and TRBJ2-5; D remains unclear. From germline, CDR1 is MDHEN and CDR2 SYDVKM. The ends were cut back, 4 bases at V and 9 bases at J, with 18 bases in the middle. This CDR3 has 14 residues. The CDR3 loop reads CASSWWTNEQAQYF. CDR3 bases: TGTGCCAGCAGTTGGTGGACCAACGAACAAGCCCAGTACTTC.

This clonotype has more than one count but fewer than ten. The chain is built from TRBV23-1 and TRBJ2-1; perhaps D is TRBD1 or TRBD2 (5 bases each). TRBV23-1 is treated as an ORF (open reading frame) with a function not yet certain. Trimming pared 6 bases from V and 5 bases from J, leaving 17 bases between. The CDR3 consists of 15 residues. CDR3 bases: TGCGCCAGCAGCCTCCGGGACCCGTCCAACAATGAGCAGTTCTTC. Translation: CASSLRDPSNNEQFF.

This clonotype came up a few times. This rearrangement joins TRBV28 to TRBJ1-5, with a tentative D call TRBD1 (6 bases). Per the germline V gene, CDR1 is MDHEN and CDR2 is SYDVKM. The length of the CDR3 is 18 residues. V gave up 1 base and J gave up 0 bases, with 16 bases separating them. The CDR3 coding sequence is TGTGCCAGCAGTTTATATGAGGGGGTTGTAGATAGCAATCAGCCCCAGCATTTT. It specifies CASSLYEGVVDSNQPQHF.

There are a few counts of this clonotype. The genes are TRBV27 and TRBJ2-6; TRBD1 aligns across 9 bases. The V gene end was trimmed by 6 bases and the J gene end by 2 bases; junction bases not matched to a gene: 8. Germline V gives CDR1 MNHEY, CDR2 SMNVEV (reference sequence). The CDR3 loop spans 17 amino acids. The CDR3 sequence: CASSYGQGRTGANVLTF. DNA of the CDR3: TGTGCCAGCAGCTACGGACAGGGGAGGACTGGGGCCAACGTCCTGACTTTC.

The V and J genes are TRBV7-9 and TRBJ2-7; 8 bases match TRBD2. This CDR3 is built from 16 residues. Per germline, CDR1 SEHNR and CDR2 FQNEAQ (reference sequence). V gave up 4 bases and J gave up 5 bases; unmatched junction bases: 13. The CDR3 sequence: CASSSEVGGRSDEQYF. The CDR3 coding sequence is TGTGCCAGCAGCTCGGAGGTCGGCGGGAGGAGCGACGAGCAGTACTTC.

This sequence joins TRBV29-1 and TRBJ2-3; D unresolved. V lost 3 bases to trimming and J lost 2 bases, with 12 bases between them. In germline, CDR1 is SQVTM, CDR2 ANQGSEA. This CDR3 region has 14 residues. The CDR3 DNA is TGCAGCGTTGATCGCACCCAGCCCACAGATACGCAGTATTTT. Its protein is CSVDRTQPTDTQYF.

In its sample, this clonotype was seen a few times. V and J are TRBV29-1 and TRBJ1-5; possibly TRBD1 for D (5 bases). The CDR3 has 15 residues. Germline V CDR1 and CDR2: SQVTM, ANQGSEA. V dropped 5 bases and J dropped 2 bases, with 16 bases sitting between them. The CDR3 loop reads CSVRHGGGGNQPQHF. The DNA for the CDR3 is TGCAGCGTTCGGCATGGGGGGGGAGGCAATCAGCCCCAGCATTTT.

V is TRBV7-6 and J is TRBJ2-2, with 9 bases aligning to TRBD1. The CDR3 length is 15 residues. Losses at the gene ends were 6 bases for V and 6 bases for J; bases not matched to a gene: 8. Germline V gene lookup returns CDR1 SGHVS and CDR2 FNYEAQ. The CDR3 reads CASRMGQGGSGELFF. The DNA of the CDR3 is TGTGCCAGCAGAATGGGACAGGGAGGGTCCGGGGAGCTGTTTTTT.

The rearrangement joins TRBV20-1 to TRBJ1-2; D gene ambiguous. Germline V gives CDR1 DFQATT, CDR2 SNEGSKA (reference sequence). Trimming took 7 bases from V and 1 from J, leaving 16 bases between them. CDR3 length: 14 amino acids. The CDR3 DNA reads TGCAGTGTTCGGACTTGGCGGGGTAACTATGGCTACACCTTC. The encoded protein is CSVRTWRGNYGYTF.

This clonotype has a handful of counts. Relative to the germline gene, one junction end is altered; a read error may explain this. This chain links TRBV12-3 or TRBV12-4 with TRBJ2-7, with D hard to call. This CDR3 contains 9 residues. CDR3 amino acids: CASSSASRF. CDR3 coding DNA: TGTGCCAGCAGTTCGGCGTCTCGCTTC.

The chain couples TRBV19 to TRBJ2-7, with D hard to call. Germline V gene sequence: CDR1 LNHDA, CDR2 SQIVND (reference sequence). This CDR3 region has 14 residues. V was cut by 3 bases and J by 6 bases, with 15 bases left in between. CDR3 DNA sequence: TGTGCCAGTAGTATGCGATGGGAAGGTTCCGAGCAGTACTTC. Translating gives CASSMRWEGSEQYF.